The entry below describes one TCR beta chain. Its specificity is not known. These data come from a study of blood T cell dynamics during melanoma immunotherapy. Whole-study context: Metastatic melanoma patients received first-line pembrolizumab or nivolumab plus ipilimumab. Study findings and constraints: PBMC repertoires of eventual disease-control patients split at W3 into clonality or diversity gains.

As to time point: pre-treatment baseline. At 12 weeks after first infusion, RECIST 1.1 defined response for most patients. V lost 8 bases to trimming and J lost 0 bases, with 14 bases between them. CDR3 length equals 14 residues. The germline CDR1 and CDR2 sequences are SGHTA and FQGTGA. A fixed DNA input of about 350 ng was used per bulk PBMC sample. Sequenced by immunoSEQ multiplex PCR; TCRdb stores in-frame clones only, minus some. The sample yields tens of thousands of clones, roughly 87% seen once. The sequence was obtained from a human donor with melanoma. The chain recombines TRBV7-3 with TRBJ2-7; no reliable D call. This sample comprised blood, obtained from a patient treated with checkpoint blockade. The CDR3 DNA is TGTGCCAGCTGCTGCCACCAGAGCTCCTACGAGCAGTACTTC. It encodes CASCCHQSSYEQYF.